These T cell receptor beta chains were read from a single sample in a study of cytomegalovirus exposure and HLA in healthy donors. Data came from immunoSEQ multiplex PCR; TCRdb stores just in-frame clones and leaves some out. The sample has roughly 130,000 clones, 74% seen once. Sequencing was performed on PBMCs. These receptors were collected from a woman aged 45 to 65 in good health and CMV-seropositive. The CDR3 runs from the conserved cysteine through the conserved F or W. D genes are given only for firm matches. Clone size is shown for a subset of rows, as once, few, many or a class of expanded clone.

j_call | v_call | clone_size | d_call | cdr3_aa | cdr3_nt
TRBJ1-2 | TRBV10-2 | - | - | CASSSLARANYGYTF | TGCGCCAGCAGTTCACTGGCCAGGGCTAACTATGGCTACACCTTC
TRBJ1-6 | TRBV11-2 | - | - | CASSSKDYNSPLHF | TGTGCCAGCAGCTCTAAAGATTATAATTCACCCCTCCACTTT
TRBJ1-1 | TRBV5-1 | - | - | CASSLEAGVNTEAFF | TGCGCCAGCAGCTTGGAGGCAGGGGTTAACACTGAAGCTTTCTTT
TRBJ2-1 | TRBV9 | - | TRBD2 | CASSVVSAGGGEQFF | TGTGCCAGCAGCGTAGTCTCGGCGGGGGGTGGTGAGCAGTTCTTC
TRBJ2-5 | TRBV11-2 | - | - | CASRGDSQETQYF | TGTGCCAGCAGGGGGGACTCACAAGAGACCCAGTACTTC
TRBJ2-7 | TRBV7-9 | - | - | CSSSLGGGYYEQYF | TGTTCCAGCAGCTTAGGGGGGGGCTACTACGAGCAGTACTTC
TRBJ2-5 | TRBV9 | - | - | CASSAGGGRETQYF | TGTGCCAGCAGCGCCGGGGGTGGGAGAGAGACCCAGTACTTC
TRBJ1-5 | TRBV6-6 | - | - | CASNQGQGYQPQHF | TGTGCCAGCAACCAAGGGCAGGGGTACCAGCCCCAGCATTTT
TRBJ2-5 | TRBV7-2 | few | TRBD2 | CASSKGRAGGLETQYF | TGTGCCAGCAGCAAGGGGCGAGCGGGGGGGCTGGAGACCCAGTACTTC
TRBJ1-6 | TRBV7-9 | - | - | CASSLVTGAAQAPLHF | TGTGCCAGCAGCTTAGTAACAGGAGCAGCGCAGGCGCCCCTCCACTTT
TRBJ2-5 | TRBV5-1 | - | TRBD2 | CASSLGSGGETQYF | TGCGCCAGCAGCTTGGGTAGCGGGGGGGAGACCCAGTACTTC
TRBJ1-6 | TRBV30 | - | - | CAWSDRVGTYNSPLHF | TGTGCCTGGAGTGACAGGGTGGGCACCTATAATTCACCCCTCCACTTT
TRBJ1-3 | TRBV5-6 | - | - | CASSFQGPGNTIYF | TGTGCCAGCAGCTTCCAGGGGCCTGGAAACACCATATATTTT
TRBJ2-2 | TRBV4-2 | once | TRBD2 | CASSQGIAGGGGELFF | TGTGCCAGCAGCCAAGGGATAGCGGGGGGGGGCGGGGAGCTGTTTTTT
TRBJ2-1 | TRBV11-3 | - | - | CASSSPLANEQFF | TGTGCCAGCAGCTCCCCACTCGCGAACGAGCAGTTCTTC
TRBJ1-1 | TRBV9 | - | - | CASSAVALAGALNTEAFF | TGTGCCAGCAGCGCAGTAGCGCTGGCGGGGGCGCTGAACACTGAAGCTTTCTTT
TRBJ2-7 | TRBV19 | - | TRBD1 | CASSLRTGSYEQYF | TGTGCCAGTAGTCTTCGGACAGGCTCCTACGAGCAGTACTTC
TRBJ1-1 | TRBV5-1 | once | - | CASSPVRLGTEAFF | TGCGCCAGCAGCCCGGTGAGACTTGGCACTGAAGCTTTCTTT
TRBJ2-7 | TRBV5-4 | - | - | CASSSGLLIYEQYF | TGTGCCAGCAGCTCCGGACTACTTATTTACGAGCAGTACTTC
TRBJ2-7 | TRBV4-2 | few | TRBD1 | CASSQVGDRDEQYF | TGTGCCAGCAGCCAAGTAGGGGACAGGGACGAGCAGTACTTC
TRBJ1-2 | TRBV4-1 | many | - | CASSQGRLANYGYTF | TGCGCCAGCAGCCAAGGAAGGCTAGCTAACTATGGCTACACCTTC
TRBJ2-5 | TRBV7-8 | - | - | CASSRGAKETQYF | TGTGCCAGCAGCCGGGGGGCTAAAGAGACCCAGTACTTC
TRBJ1-5 | TRBV30 | - | - | CAWSVGDNQPQHF | TGTGCCTGGAGTGTAGGGGATAATCAGCCCCAGCATTTT
TRBJ1-1 | TRBV5-1 | few | - | CASSLRTGTTEAFF | TGCGCCAGCAGCTTACGAACAGGTACAACTGAAGCTTTCTTT
TRBJ1-5 | TRBV18 | - | - | CASSMGHNSNQPQHF | TGTGCCAGCTCGATGGGACATAATAGCAATCAGCCCCAGCATTTT
TRBJ1-2 | TRBV27 | - | - | CASSWGGGGGDGYTF | TGTGCCAGCAGTTGGGGGGGAGGGGGAGGAGATGGCTACACCTTC
TRBJ2-7 | TRBV5-5 | - | - | CASSLGPLAAYEQYF | TGTGCCAGCAGCTTGGGACCACTAGCTGCCTACGAGCAGTACTTC
TRBJ2-4 | TRBV5-1 | - | TRBD1 | CASRAGTGEANIQYF | TGCGCCAGCAGGGCCGGGACAGGGGAGGCGAACATTCAGTACTTC
TRBJ2-2 | TRBV9 | - | - | CASSVVAGTGELFF | TGTGCCAGCAGCGTAGTGGCGGGGACCGGGGAGCTGTTTTTT
TRBJ1-1 | TRBV2 | - | - | CASSLGGVTEAFF | TGTGCCAGCAGCTTAGGGGGGGTTACTGAAGCTTTCTTT
TRBJ2-1 | TRBV7-2 | - | TRBD2 | CASTPSGGSNEQFF | TGTGCCAGCACCCCAAGCGGGGGGAGTAATGAGCAGTTCTTC
TRBJ2-5 | TRBV6-5 | few | - | CASRGAAGTQYF | TGTGCCAGCAGGGGGGCTGCGGGGACCCAGTACTTC
TRBJ1-2 | TRBV10-3 | - | TRBD1 | CAISEQTGNYGYTF | TGTGCCATCAGTGAGCAGACAGGGAACTATGGCTACACCTTC